Presented here are 18 T cell receptor beta chains from one specimen sequenced in a study of human T cells and chemical hapten exposure. TCRdb ran MiXCR on the RACE reads and lists one entry per CDR3 protein. Of fewer than 100,000 distinct CDR3 sequences in the sample, more than 9% were seen once. The time point denotes: patch test 2, 6 weeks after DPC sensitization. Treatment indicated: therapeutic diphenylcyclopropenone sensitization with weekly scalp DPC. Source: whole blood, taken in connection with sensitization to the hapten diphenylcyclopropenone (DPC). All receptors derive from a man aged 18 to 29 with alopecia areata. Some clones in this sample may be carry-over from other donors' samples.

Only a few counts were recorded for this clonotype. This sequence joins TRBV7-3 and TRBJ2-3; no clear D. The CDR3 is 13 amino acids. Trimming removed 2 bases from V and 1 base from J, with 4 bases in between. Germline V gives CDR1 SGHTA, CDR2 FQGTGA. CDR3 sequence reads: CASSLLGTDTQYF. CDR3 DNA: TGTGCCAGCAGCTTATTGGGCACAGATACGCAGTATTTT.

This clonotype was recorded a few times. The chain links TRBV11-2 to TRBJ2-4; 7 positions match TRBD2. This CDR3 region has 15 residues. The germline V gene has CDR1 SGHAT and CDR2 FQNNGV. J lost 6 bases, V lost 2 bases, and 7 bases had no gene match. CDR3 sequence: CASSLPRGEGNIQYF. In nucleotides, the CDR3 is TGTGCCAGCAGCTTACCGAGAGGGGAGGGAAACATTCAGTACTTC.

This clonotype came up a few times. The chain has TRBV7-9 and TRBJ2-2; D is unresolved. This CDR3 spans 15 amino acids. The V gene's germline CDR1 is SEHNR and CDR2 FQNEAQ (reference sequence). V was cut by 5 bases and J by 4 bases, with 14 bases left in between. As DNA, the CDR3 is TGTGCCAGCAGCGTAACCCGATTGGGCACCGGGGAGCTGTTTTTT. Amino acid sequence: CASSVTRLGTGELFF. The full variable domain, completed using reference TRBV7-9 and TRBJ2-2, is DTGVSQNPRHKITKRGQNVTFRCDPISEHNRLYWYRQTLGQGPEFLTYFQNEAQLEKSRLLSDRFSAERPKGSFSTLEIQRTEQGDSAMYLCASSVTRLGTGELFFGEGSRLTVL.

This clonotype came up many times. V usage is TRBV20-1 and J usage is TRBJ2-1, with 10 bases aligning to TRBD2. The CDR3 extends over 14 amino acids. Germline V CDR1 and CDR2: DFQATT, SNEGSKA (reference sequence). Trimming cost V 5 bases and J 2 bases; bases outside gene matches: 3. The CDR3 is CSAPSGGAYNEQFF. The CDR3 DNA follows: TGCAGTGCTCCTAGCGGGGGAGCCTACAATGAGCAGTTCTTC.

This clonotype turned up a few times. V is TRBV28 and J is TRBJ1-5, with no clear D. Germline V gene data show CDR1 as MDHEN and CDR2 as SYDVKM. The CDR3 runs to 13 residues. V lost 3 bases to trimming and J lost 0 bases, with 3 bases between them. The CDR3 here is CASSFDSNQPQHF. The CDR3 DNA reads TGTGCCAGCAGTTTCGATAGCAATCAGCCCCAGCATTTT.

The rearrangement uses TRBV6-5 and TRBJ2-1, with 13 bases that match TRBD2. This CDR3 region has 20 residues. In germline, CDR1 is MNHEY, CDR2 SVGAGI. The V gene end was trimmed by 2 bases and the J gene end by 8 bases; junction bases not matched to a gene: 18. In DNA, the CDR3 is TGTGCCAGCAGTTACGGGGACGCCGGGACTAGCGGGGTAGTATACGATGAGCAGTTCTTC. It yields the protein CASSYGDAGTSGVVYDEQFF.

J is TRBJ1-1 and V is TRBV28, with D maybe TRBD1 (5 bases). Trimming removed 7 bases from V and 1 base from J, with 10 bases in between. The length of the CDR3 is 13 residues. The germline gives CDR1 MDHEN, CDR2 SYDVKM. CDR3 sequence reads: CASTGQTNTEAFF. CDR3 DNA sequence: TGTGCCAGCACCGGACAAACGAACACTGAAGCTTTCTTT.

This clonotype was counted many times. The chain employs TRBV29-1 and TRBJ2-5, with D possibly matching TRBD1 (6 bases). V lost 3 bases, J lost 5 bases, and 10 bases lay in between. This CDR3 contains 12 residues. From germline, CDR1 is SQVTM and CDR2 ANQGSEA. DNA of the CDR3: TGCAGCGTTGACAGGGGCCAGGAGACCCAGTACTTC. Its protein product is CSVDRGQETQYF.

This clonotype was picked up many times. The V gene is TRBV21-1, the J gene TRBJ2-4. TRBV21-1 is noted as a pseudogene. The CDR3 contains 14 residues. The CDR3 coding sequence is TGTGCCAGCAGCGCTTTTGGGGACAAAAACATTCAGTACTTC. It yields the protein CASSAFGDKNIQYF.

This clonotype has more than one count but fewer than ten. The chain employs TRBV2 and TRBJ1-2, with 8 nucleotides matching TRBD1. Looked up from germline, CDR1 is SNHLY and CDR2 is FYNNEI. Trimming at V came to 6 bases and at J to 8 bases, leaving 11 bases not matched to a gene. The CDR3 sequence is 14 residues long. For the CDR3, the DNA is TGTGCCAGCAGCCCGGACAGGGCGCAGGGAGGCTACACCTTC. Amino acids: CASSPDRAQGGYTF.

CDR3 nucleotide sequence: TGTGCCAGCACCACTCCCGGGACAGCTGACGATACGCAGTATTTT. Its translation is CASTTPGTADDTQYF. This chain connects TRBV27 to TRBJ2-3; 7 bases are a match to TRBD1. Germline assignment: CDR1 MNHEY and CDR2 SMNVEV (reference sequence). After removal of 7 bases from V and 6 bases from J, the junction contained 13 bases not matched to a gene. The CDR3 is 15 amino acids.

This clonotype has just a few counts. The chain joins TRBV11-1 to TRBJ2-7; 7 positions agree with TRBD1. This CDR3 is 15 amino acids long. Trimming at V came to 1 base and at J to 5 bases, leaving 8 bases not matched to a gene. Germline V gives CDR1 SGHAT, CDR2 FQDESV (reference sequence). DNA of the CDR3: TGTGCCAGCAGCTTAGAAGGTGCAGACAGGGACGAGCAGTACGTC. It encodes CASSLEGADRDEQYV.

The chain combines TRBV28 with TRBJ1-5, with TRBD1 identical over 10 bases. The germline V gene has CDR1 MDHEN and CDR2 SYDVKM. Trimming at V came to 6 bases and at J to 7 bases, leaving 9 bases not matched to a gene. The CDR3 is made up of 15 amino acids. DNA for the CDR3: TGTGCCAGCAGCCGTGACAGGGGGCGCAGCCAGCCCCAGCATTTT. This translates into CASSRDRGRSQPQHF.

This clonotype has ten or more counts. CDR3 sequence reads: CASSLRTGETQYF. In DNA, the CDR3 is TGTGCCAGCAGCCTCCGGACGGGAGAGACCCAGTACTTC. The V and J genes are TRBV7-3 and TRBJ2-5; D unclear. Trimming took off 5 bases at V and 4 bases at J, with 11 bases between the two ends. Germline values: CDR1 SGHTA, CDR2 FQGTGA. This CDR3 has 13 amino acids.

V and J are TRBV7-3 and TRBJ2-3; D remains ambiguous. V was shortened by 1 base and J by 0 bases, with 8 bases between the two germline ends. The CDR3 has 15 residues. Looked up from germline, CDR1 is SGHTA and CDR2 is FQGTGA. CDR3 in DNA: TGTGCCAGCAGCTTAAGGGCTTCTAGCACAGATACGCAGTATTTT. It codes for CASSLRASSTDTQYF.

The V gene is TRBV7-3, the J gene TRBJ2-2; D perhaps matches TRBD2 (7 bases). Per the germline V gene, CDR1 is SGHTA and CDR2 is FQGTGA. The CDR3 covers 14 residues. V dropped 8 bases and J dropped 6 bases, with 16 bases sitting between them. CDR3 sequence reads: CASGNGGPSGELFF. DNA of the CDR3: TGTGCCAGCGGGAACGGGGGGCCGTCCGGGGAGCTGTTTTTT.

This clonotype was seen at least ten times. CDR3 nucleotide sequence: TGTGCCAGCAGCTCACAGACAGAGTACCATAATTCACCCCTCCACTTT. It codes for CASSSQTEYHNSPLHF. V is TRBV6-6 and J is TRBJ1-6; D is perhaps TRBD1 (5 bases). This CDR3 comprises 16 residues. Germline CDR1 is MNHNY and CDR2 is SVGAGI (reference sequence). V dropped 6 bases and J dropped 5 bases, with 17 bases sitting between them.

The table lists this clonotype with a few counts. This chain uses TRBV11-2 with TRBJ1-4; 9 bases align to TRBD1. CDR1 and CDR2 from the germline V gene are SGHAT and FQNNGV. V gave up 1 base and J gave up 2 bases; unmatched junction bases: 5. The CDR3 contains 17 residues. DNA for the CDR3: TGTGCCAGCAGCTTAGGACAGGGGGGCTTGACTAATGAAAAACTGTTTTTT. Amino acids: CASSLGQGGLTNEKLFF.